The 5 T cell receptor beta chains below were found in one sample sequenced in a study of CD8 T cells in ankylosing spondylitis. TCRdb ran MiXCR on the 5' RACE reads and lists one entry per CDR3 protein. The data hold 250,000 to 350,000 distinct CDR3 sequences, with about 19% observed a single time. Sequenced: blood, either unsorted or a sorted T cell fraction (not recorded which). These receptor sequences come from a male donor with ankylosing spondylitis or in good health (not recorded which).

The rearrangement links TRBV6-5 to TRBJ2-1; 7 bases agree with TRBD2. V shed 2 bases and J 3 bases; nucleotides not matched to a gene: 7. This CDR3 region has 16 residues. CDR1 is MNHEY, CDR2 SVGAGI, per germline. As DNA, the CDR3 is TGTGCCAGCAGTTACCCCGGGGCTAGCGGCTACAATGAGCAGTTCTTC. Translated, it gives CASSYPGASGYNEQFF.

This clonotype appeared a few times. The J gene is TRBJ2-5, the V gene TRBV5-1, with 13 bases lining up with TRBD2. Germline lookup yields CDR1 SGHRS and CDR2 YFSETQ. The CDR3 runs to 14 residues. V was clipped by 7 bases and J by 1 base; unmatched bases: 1. This CDR3 reads CASGLAGAQETQYF. In DNA form, the CDR3 reads TGCGCCAGCGGACTAGCGGGGGCCCAAGAGACCCAGTACTTC.

This chain connects TRBV6-1 to TRBJ1-6; TRBD1 aligns across 7 bases. CDR1 and CDR2 from the germline V gene are MNHNS and SASEGT. The CDR3 contains 15 residues. V shed 7 bases, J shed 9 bases, and the junction held 12 bases outside the gene matches. The CDR3 DNA reads as TGTGCCAGCACCTCGGGACAGCGCTACGGTTCACCCCTCCACTTT. Translating it yields CASTSGQRYGSPLHF.

The chain uses TRBV6-5 and TRBJ1-6; D perhaps matches TRBD1 (5 bases). V lost 2 bases and J 0 bases, leaving 11 bases between the germline ends. Germline assignment: CDR1 MNHEY and CDR2 SVGAGI. The CDR3 runs 17 residues. CDR3 DNA: TGTGCCAGCAGTTACGACAGAACTCTCTCCTATAATTCACCCCTCCACTTT. This encodes CASSYDRTLSYNSPLHF.

This clonotype was counted a few times. The chain combines TRBV5-1 with TRBJ1-2; no firm D call. This CDR3 spans 12 amino acids. The germline CDR1 and CDR2 sequences are SGHRS and YFSETQ. The V and J ends lost 4 bases and 7 bases respectively, with 11 bases between them. CDR3 sequence: CASSAERFGYTF. The CDR3 DNA is TGCGCCAGCAGCGCAGAACGTTTTGGCTACACCTTC.